A single sample gave rise to the 5 T cell receptor beta chains below, sequenced in a study of blood T cell repertoires in COVID-19. The repertoire was sequenced with immunoSEQ multiplex PCR; TCRdb's copy has only in-frame clones and lacks some. Of about 190,000 clones in the sample, about 88% were seen once. The sequenced sample was peripheral blood. These receptors were collected from a woman in her thirties or forties who had recovered from COVID-19.

This chain links TRBV11-2 with TRBJ1-2, with 7 bases matching TRBD1. V shed 5 bases, J shed 4 bases, and the junction held 7 bases outside the gene matches. CDR3 size: 14 residues. The germline gives CDR1 SGHAT, CDR2 FQNNGV. The CDR3 reads CASSETGTVYGYTF. DNA of the CDR3: TGTGCCAGCAGCGAAACCGGGACAGTCTATGGCTACACCTTC. The full variable domain, its missing parts supplied by reference TRBV11-2 and TRBJ1-2, is EAGVAQSPRYKIIEKRQSVAFWCNPISGHATLYWYQQILGQGPKLLIQFQNNGVVDDSQLPKDRFSAERLKGVDSTLKIQPAKLEDSAVYLCASSETGTVYGYTFGSGTRLTVV.

V usage is TRBV19 and J usage is TRBJ2-3; no clear D gene. Germline V lookup: CDR1 LNHDA, CDR2 SQIVND (reference sequence). The CDR3 runs 12 residues. Trimming stripped 6 bases from V and 4 bases from J, with 8 bases between. In nucleotides, the CDR3 is TGTGCCAGTAGGACTCGAGCAGATACGCAGTATTTT. This encodes CASRTRADTQYF.

The chain combines TRBV19 with TRBJ2-1; D uncertain. The V gene's germline CDR1 is LNHDA and CDR2 SQIVND (reference sequence). CDR3 length: 14 amino acids. The V end lost 7 bases, the J end lost 5 bases, and 15 bases lay between the germline ends. The DNA for the CDR3 is TGTGCCAGTACCCCCGCCGAGGAACACAATGAGCAGTTCTTC. Its protein is CASTPAEEHNEQFF.

A single count supports this clone. The chain employs TRBV6-5 and TRBJ1-1; D is possibly TRBD1 (6 bases). CDR3 size: 13 residues. The V gene lost 4 bases and the J gene lost 3 bases, with 9 bases spanning the gap. Germline values: CDR1 MNHEY, CDR2 SVGAGI. CDR3 sequence: CASSLRTDTEAFF. CDR3 in DNA: TGTGCCAGCAGTTTAAGGACAGACACTGAAGCTTTCTTT.

The table lists this clone with a count of one. V is TRBV27 and J is TRBJ1-1; 8 bases agree with TRBD1. After removal of 6 bases from V and 8 bases from J, the junction contained 2 bases not matched to a gene. This CDR3 has 11 amino acids. Germline V gene lookup returns CDR1 MNHEY and CDR2 SMNVEV (reference sequence). The CDR3 reads CASSRTGEAFF. CDR3 DNA sequence: TGTGCCAGCAGCAGGACAGGGGAAGCTTTCTTT.